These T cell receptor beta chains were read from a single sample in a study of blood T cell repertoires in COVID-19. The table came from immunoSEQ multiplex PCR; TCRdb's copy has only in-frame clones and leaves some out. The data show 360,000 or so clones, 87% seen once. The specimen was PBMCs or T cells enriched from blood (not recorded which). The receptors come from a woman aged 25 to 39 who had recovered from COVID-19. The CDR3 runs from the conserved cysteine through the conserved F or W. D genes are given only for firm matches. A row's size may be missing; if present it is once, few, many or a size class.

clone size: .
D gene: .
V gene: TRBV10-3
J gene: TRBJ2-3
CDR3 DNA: TGTGCCATCAGGAGTCCAAGCGGCACAGATACGCAGTATTTT
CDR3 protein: CAIRSPSGTDTQYF

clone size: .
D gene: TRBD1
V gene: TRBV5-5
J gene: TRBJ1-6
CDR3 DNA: TGTGCCAGCAGCTTGGCCACCGGGACAGCTAATTCACCCCTCCACTTT
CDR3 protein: CASSLATGTANSPLHF

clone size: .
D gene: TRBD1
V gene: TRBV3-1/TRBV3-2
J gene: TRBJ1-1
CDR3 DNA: TGTGCCAGCAGCCAAGGCCGACAGGGCGGCACTGAAGCTTTCTTT
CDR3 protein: CASSQGRQGGTEAFF

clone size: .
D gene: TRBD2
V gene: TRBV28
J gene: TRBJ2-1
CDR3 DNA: TGTGCCAGCACTACTCTAGCGGGGAACTGGGATGAGCAGTTCTTC
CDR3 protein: CASTTLAGNWDEQFF

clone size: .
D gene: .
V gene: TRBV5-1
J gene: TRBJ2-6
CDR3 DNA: TGCGCCAGCCAGGGGGGCTACTCTGGGGCCAACGTCCTGACTTTC
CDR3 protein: CASQGGYSGANVLTF

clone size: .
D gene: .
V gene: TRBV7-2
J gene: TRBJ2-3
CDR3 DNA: TGTGCCAGCAGCACAGATTCAGATACGCAGTATTTT
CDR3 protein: CASSTDSDTQYF

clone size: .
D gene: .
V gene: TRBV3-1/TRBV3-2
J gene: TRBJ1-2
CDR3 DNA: TGTGCCAGCAGCCCCTCGACAGAGGCCCTAGGCTACACCTTC
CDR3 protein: CASSPSTEALGYTF

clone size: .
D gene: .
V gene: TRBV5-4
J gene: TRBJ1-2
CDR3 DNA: TGTGCCAGCACCCTGGGCAGGCCCTTTGATGGCTACACCTTC
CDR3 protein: CASTLGRPFDGYTF

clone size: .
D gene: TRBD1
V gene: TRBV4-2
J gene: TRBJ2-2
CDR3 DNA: TGTGCCAGCAGCCCCGGGACAGGGGCAAACACCGGGGAGCTGTTTTTT
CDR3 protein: CASSPGTGANTGELFF

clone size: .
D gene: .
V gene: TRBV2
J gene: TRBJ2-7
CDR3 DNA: TGTGCCAGCAGTGATGGGCAGGCTACCTACGAGCAGTACTTC
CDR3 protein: CASSDGQATYEQYF

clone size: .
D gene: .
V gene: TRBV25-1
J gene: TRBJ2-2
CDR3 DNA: TGTGCCAGCAGGGTAGGCGGCGGGAACACCGGGGAGCTGTTTTTT
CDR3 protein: CASRVGGGNTGELFF

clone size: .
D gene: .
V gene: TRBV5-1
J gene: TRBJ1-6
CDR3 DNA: TGCGCCAGCAGCTTAGAGCAGGGCGGCACACCCCTCCACTTT
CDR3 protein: CASSLEQGGTPLHF

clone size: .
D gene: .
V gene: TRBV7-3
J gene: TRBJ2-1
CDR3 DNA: TGTGCCAGCAGCTTAACTCAGGGGAACAATGAGCAGTTCTTC
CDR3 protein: CASSLTQGNNEQFF

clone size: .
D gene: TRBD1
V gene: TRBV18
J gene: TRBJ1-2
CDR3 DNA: TGTGCCAGCTCTCCCCAGGGGCCAGGGGGCTCCTATGGCTACACCTTC
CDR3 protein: CASSPQGPGGSYGYTF

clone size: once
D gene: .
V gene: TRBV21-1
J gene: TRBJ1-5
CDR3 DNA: TGTGCCAGCAGCAAGGACAGGGGTAGTCAGCCCCAGCATTTT
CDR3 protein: CASSKDRGSQPQHF

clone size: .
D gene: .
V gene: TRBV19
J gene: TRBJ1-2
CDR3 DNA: TGTGCCAGTAATACAGGACCTGGGGGCTACACCTTC
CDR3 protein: CASNTGPGGYTF